This TCR beta chain was captured by sequencing in a study of blood T cells in healthy people across ages. Study overall: T cells yielded about one barcoded beta molecule per two cells through template switching.

Germline values: CDR1 SGHDN, CDR2 FVKESK. The CDR3 totals 18 residues. Trimming removed 4 bases at V and 2 bases at J, with 18 bases between. In its sample, this clonotype was seen once. Next came a second PCR, run for roughly 6 to 11 cycles, which used a sample-barcoded 5' primer along with a J-beta primer mix. TCRdb ran MiXCR on the 5' RACE reads and lists one entry per CDR3 protein. The sample consists of fewer than 900,000 distinct CDR3 sequences, about 42% of them appearing once. Input material: blood. The TCR originated in a woman aged 55-70 years in good health. The chain links TRBV14 to TRBJ2-6; TRBD2 is a possible D gene (7 bases). In nucleotides, the CDR3 is TGTGCCAGCAGCCGCCCCTATCGGGGGGCTGCTGGGGCCAACGTCCTGACTTTC. Translating gives CASSRPYRGAAGANVLTF.